The TCR beta chain described here comes from a study of vaccination and CD4 T cells after COVID-19. Overall study: Convalescent individuals exhibited SARS-CoV-2 positivity on nasal swab PCR, with eight to ten mild and one severe presentation. Whole-study findings and limits: The cohort comprised relatively few convalescent patients, and no early post-infection timepoints were analyzed.

The study sequenced cultured CD4+ T cell DNA using the Oncomine TCR Beta short-read assay. TCRdb analysed the PCR reads with MiXCR anew, one entry per CDR3 protein. The table includes about 24,000 distinct CDR3 sequences, over 45% detected once. CDR3 size: 13 residues. The V and J ends lost 3 bases and 5 bases respectively, with 10 bases between them. Germline values: CDR1 MDHEN, CDR2 SYDVKM. On this clonotype itself: Its cognate antigen is unknown.

Treatment of the sample: roughly 11-day PBMC culture with coronavirus spike peptide pools or control peptides (ViraFEST assay). Antigen-specific T cells were expanded with peptide pools by ViraFEST, and TCRs were then sequenced. The TCR comes from a human donor who had recovered from COVID-19. Source material: CD4+ T cells from blood, cultured in vitro. The chain has TRBV28 and TRBJ2-5; the D gene is possibly TRBD2 (7 bases). CDR3 nucleotides: TGTGCCAGCAGTTTCGGGGGGCCGGAGACCCAGTACTTC. Its protein product is CASSFGGPETQYF.